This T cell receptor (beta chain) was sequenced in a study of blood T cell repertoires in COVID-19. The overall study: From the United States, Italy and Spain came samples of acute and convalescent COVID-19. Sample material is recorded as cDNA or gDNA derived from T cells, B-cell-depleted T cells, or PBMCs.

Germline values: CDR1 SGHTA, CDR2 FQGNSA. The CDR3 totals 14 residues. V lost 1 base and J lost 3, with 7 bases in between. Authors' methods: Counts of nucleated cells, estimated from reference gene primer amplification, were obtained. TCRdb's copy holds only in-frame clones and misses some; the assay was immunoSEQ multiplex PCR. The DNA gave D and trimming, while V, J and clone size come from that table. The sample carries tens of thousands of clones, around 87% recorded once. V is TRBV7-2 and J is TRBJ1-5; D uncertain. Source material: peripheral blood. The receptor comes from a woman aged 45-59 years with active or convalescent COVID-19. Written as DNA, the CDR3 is TGTGCCAGCAGCTTAGACAGAATCAATCAGCCCCAGCATTTT. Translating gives CASSLDRINQPQHF.